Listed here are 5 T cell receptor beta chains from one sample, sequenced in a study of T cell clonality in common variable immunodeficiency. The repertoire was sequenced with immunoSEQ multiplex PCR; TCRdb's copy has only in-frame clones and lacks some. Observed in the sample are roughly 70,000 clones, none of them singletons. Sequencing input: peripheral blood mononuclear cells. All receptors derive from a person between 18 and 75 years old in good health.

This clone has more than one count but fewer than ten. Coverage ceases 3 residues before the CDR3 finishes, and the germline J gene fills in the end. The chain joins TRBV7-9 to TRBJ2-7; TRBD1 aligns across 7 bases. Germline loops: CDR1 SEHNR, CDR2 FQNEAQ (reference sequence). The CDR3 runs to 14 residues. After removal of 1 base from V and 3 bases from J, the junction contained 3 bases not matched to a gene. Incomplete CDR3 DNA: TGTGCCAGCAGCTTAGTACAGGGGAGCTACGAG. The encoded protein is CASSLVQGSYE. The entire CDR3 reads CASSLVQGSYEQYF.

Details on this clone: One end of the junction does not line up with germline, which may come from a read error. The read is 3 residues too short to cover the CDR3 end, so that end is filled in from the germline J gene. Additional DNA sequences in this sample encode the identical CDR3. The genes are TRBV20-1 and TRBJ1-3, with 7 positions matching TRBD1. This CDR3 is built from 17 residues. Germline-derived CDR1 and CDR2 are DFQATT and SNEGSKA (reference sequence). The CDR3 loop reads CSARRPGQAESGNTIYF. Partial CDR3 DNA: TGCAGTGCTAGACGGCCCGGACAGGCGGAGTCTGGAAACACG.

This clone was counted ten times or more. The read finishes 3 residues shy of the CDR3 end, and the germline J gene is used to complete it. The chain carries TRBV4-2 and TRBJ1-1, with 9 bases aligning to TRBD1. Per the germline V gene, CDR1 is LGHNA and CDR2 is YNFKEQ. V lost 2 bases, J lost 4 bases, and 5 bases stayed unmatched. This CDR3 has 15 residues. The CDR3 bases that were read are TGTGCCAGCAGCCAACAGGGACAGGGAGGCACTGAA. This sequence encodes CASSQQGQGGTE. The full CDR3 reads CASSQQGQGGTEAFF.

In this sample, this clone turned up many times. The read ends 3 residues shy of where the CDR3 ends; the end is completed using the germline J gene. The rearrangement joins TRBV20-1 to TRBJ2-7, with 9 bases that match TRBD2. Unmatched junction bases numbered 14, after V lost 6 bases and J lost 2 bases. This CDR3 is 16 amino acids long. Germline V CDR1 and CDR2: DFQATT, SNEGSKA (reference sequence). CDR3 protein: CSARGLAAGSAYEQYF. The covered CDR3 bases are TGCAGTGCCCGGGGACTAGCCGCGGGATCGGCCTACGAG.

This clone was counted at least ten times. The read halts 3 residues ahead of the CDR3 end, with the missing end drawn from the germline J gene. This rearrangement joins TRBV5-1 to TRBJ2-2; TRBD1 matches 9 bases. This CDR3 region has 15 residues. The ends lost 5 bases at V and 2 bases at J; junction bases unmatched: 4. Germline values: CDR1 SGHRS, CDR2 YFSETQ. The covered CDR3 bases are TGCGCCAGCAGTTCGGACAGGGGAAACACCGGGGAG. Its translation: CASSSDRGNTGE. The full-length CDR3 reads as CASSSDRGNTGELFF.